Listed below are T cell receptor beta chains from one sample, sequenced in a study of T cell clonotyping in hematopoietic cell transplantation. Clones were read by immunoSEQ multiplex PCR, and TCRdb kept only the in-frame ones, dropping some. The sample has some 1,900 clones, around three quarters seen once; the top ten hold roughly 8%. The source material was peripheral blood mononuclear cells. All receptors derive from a man younger than 45 in good health. Some clones in this sample may be carry-over from other donors' samples. Both conserved end residues are part of each CDR3. The order of the fields is J gene, CDR3 length, clone size, D gene, V gene, CDR3 protein, CDR3 DNA. A D gene is named only where the DNA matches it firmly. A clone size is listed for some rows: how often the clone was seen (once, few, many), or a class if it is expanded.

J: TRBJ2-7; length: 11; size: NA; D: NA; V: TRBV7-9; CDR3: CASTRTYEQYF; DNA: TGTGCCAGCACTAGGACCTACGAGCAGTACTTC
J: TRBJ2-4; length: 13; size: NA; D: TRBD1; V: TRBV6-5; CDR3: CASSQDRGSIQYF; DNA: TGTGCCAGCAGTCAAGACAGGGGGAGCATTCAGTACTTC
J: TRBJ2-5; length: 14; size: NA; D: NA; V: TRBV11-3; CDR3: CASSYGTAQETQYF; DNA: TGTGCCAGCAGCTACGGGACGGCCCAAGAGACCCAGTACTTC
J: TRBJ1-5; length: 16; size: NA; D: NA; V: TRBV6-7; CDR3: CASSLLPSGGNQPQHF; DNA: TGTGCCAGCAGCCTCCTACCGAGCGGAGGCAATCAGCCCCAGCATTTT
J: TRBJ2-2; length: 14; size: NA; D: NA; V: TRBV29-1; CDR3: CSVEWSVGAGELFF; DNA: TGCAGCGTTGAATGGAGTGTGGGTGCCGGGGAGCTGTTTTTT
J: TRBJ2-7; length: 15; size: NA; D: NA; V: TRBV6-1; CDR3: CASSDFQGTAYEQYF; DNA: TGTGCCAGCAGTGATTTTCAGGGGACCGCCTACGAGCAGTACTTC
J: TRBJ2-1; length: 14; size: NA; D: NA; V: TRBV5-6; CDR3: CASNPWGERDEQFF; DNA: TGTGCCAGCAACCCCTGGGGAGAGCGAGATGAGCAGTTCTTC
J: TRBJ1-2; length: 13; size: NA; D: NA; V: TRBV30; CDR3: CAWSVNTEGGYTF; DNA: TGTGCCTGGAGTGTAAACACGGAGGGAGGCTACACCTTC
J: TRBJ1-6; length: 13; size: NA; D: NA; V: TRBV28; CDR3: CASSFLGDPPLHF; DNA: TGTGCCAGCAGTTTCCTGGGGGACCCACCCCTCCACTTT
J: TRBJ1-2; length: 13; size: NA; D: NA; V: TRBV5-6; CDR3: CASSLVANYGYTF; DNA: TGTGCCAGCAGCTTGGTAGCGAACTATGGCTACACCTTC
J: TRBJ2-1; length: 16; size: NA; D: NA; V: TRBV6-6; CDR3: CASSYSIRGPSAEQFF; DNA: TGTGCCAGCAGTTACTCTATCAGAGGGCCGAGTGCTGAGCAGTTCTTC
J: TRBJ1-5; length: 15; size: NA; D: NA; V: TRBV5-1; CDR3: CASSPVVKLNQPQHF; DNA: TGCGCCAGCAGCCCGGTTGTAAAGCTAAATCAGCCCCAGCATTTT
J: TRBJ1-2; length: 14; size: NA; D: NA; V: TRBV30; CDR3: CAWSVGRGLGGYTF; DNA: TGTGCCTGGAGTGTAGGTCGGGGATTAGGGGGCTACACCTTC
J: TRBJ1-3; length: 16; size: NA; D: NA; V: TRBV7-2; CDR3: CASSLVGTSSGNTIYF; DNA: TGTGCCAGCAGCTTAGTGGGAACCAGCTCTGGAAACACCATATATTTT
J: TRBJ2-3; length: 14; size: few; D: NA; V: TRBV6-5; CDR3: CASRLSGSGDTQYF; DNA: TGTGCCAGCAGACTGTCTGGTAGCGGAGATACGCAGTATTTT
J: TRBJ1-4; length: 14; size: once; D: TRBD1; V: TRBV11-1; CDR3: CASSPDRLREKLFF; DNA: TGTGCCAGCAGCCCGGACAGGTTACGTGAAAAACTGTTTTTT
J: TRBJ1-4; length: 15; size: NA; D: NA; V: TRBV9; CDR3: CASSVDGARREKLFF; DNA: TGTGCCAGCAGCGTAGACGGGGCGCGGAGGGAAAAACTGTTTTTT
J: TRBJ2-7; length: 17; size: NA; D: TRBD1; V: TRBV29-1; CDR3: CSVVLGQGALGSYEQYF; DNA: TGCAGCGTTGTTCTGGGACAGGGGGCGTTGGGCTCCTACGAGCAGTACTTC
J: TRBJ2-7; length: 14; size: NA; D: NA; V: TRBV5-1; CDR3: CASSRTGQSYEQYF; DNA: TGCGCCAGCAGCCGAACAGGACAGAGCTACGAGCAGTACTTC
J: TRBJ2-6; length: 17; size: NA; D: NA; V: TRBV7-5; CDR3: CARKCTSRQSRANVLTF; DNA: TGTGCCAGAAAGTGTACGAGTAGACAAAGTCGGGCCAACGTCCTGACTTTC
J: TRBJ1-5; length: 17; size: few; D: TRBD1; V: TRBV30; CDR3: CAWSRDRVRTGDQPQHF; DNA: TGTGCCTGGAGTCGGGACAGGGTGAGGACTGGGGATCAGCCCCAGCATTTT
J: TRBJ1-1; length: 14; size: NA; D: NA; V: TRBV6-6; CDR3: CASSLVLRSTEAFF; DNA: TGTGCCAGCAGTTTGGTCCTGAGAAGTACTGAAGCTTTCTTT
J: TRBJ2-3; length: 14; size: NA; D: NA; V: TRBV9; CDR3: CASSVEANTDTQYF; DNA: TGTGCCAGCAGCGTAGAAGCAAACACAGATACGCAGTATTTT
J: TRBJ1-4; length: 17; size: NA; D: TRBD1; V: TRBV4-1; CDR3: CASSQEGEGAWVEKLFF; DNA: TGCGCCAGCAGCCAAGAAGGAGAGGGGGCGTGGGTTGAAAAACTGTTTTTT
J: TRBJ2-1; length: 16; size: NA; D: TRBD1; V: TRBV30; CDR3: CAWSSQGLSSYNEQFF; DNA: TGTGCCTGGAGTTCACAGGGGCTGAGCTCCTACAATGAGCAGTTCTTC
J: TRBJ1-2; length: 13; size: NA; D: TRBD1; V: TRBV9; CDR3: CASSVGQGYGYTF; DNA: TGTGCCAGCAGCGTAGGACAGGGGTATGGCTACACCTTC
J: TRBJ1-1; length: 14; size: NA; D: TRBD1; V: TRBV5-1; CDR3: CASSFGTVNTEAFF; DNA: TGCGCCAGCAGCTTCGGGACAGTGAACACTGAAGCTTTCTTT
J: TRBJ2-7; length: 13; size: NA; D: NA; V: TRBV29-1; CDR3: CSVVPLARHEQYF; DNA: TGCAGCGTTGTGCCATTGGCGAGACACGAGCAGTACTTC
J: TRBJ1-6; length: 15; size: NA; D: NA; V: TRBV11-2; CDR3: CASSLDQDGDSPLHF; DNA: TGTGCCAGCAGCTTAGATCAGGACGGAGATTCACCCCTCCACTTT
J: TRBJ1-5; length: 13; size: NA; D: NA; V: TRBV10-3; CDR3: CAIRGYSNQPQHF; DNA: TGTGCCATCAGGGGGTACAGCAATCAGCCCCAGCATTTT
J: TRBJ2-1; length: 17; size: NA; D: NA; V: TRBV30; CDR3: CAWSPTHSGDSNNEQFF; DNA: TGTGCCTGGAGTCCCACCCACTCGGGGGACTCGAACAATGAGCAGTTCTTC
J: TRBJ1-2; length: 15; size: once; D: NA; V: TRBV2; CDR3: CASSEVAGTNYGYTF; DNA: TGTGCCAGCAGTGAGGTCGCGGGTACTAACTATGGCTACACCTTC
J: TRBJ2-7; length: 13; size: NA; D: NA; V: TRBV5-6; CDR3: CASRAQLDYEQYF; DNA: TGTGCCAGCAGGGCACAGCTAGACTACGAGCAGTACTTC
J: TRBJ2-5; length: 10; size: NA; D: NA; V: TRBV2; CDR3: CASSRRTQYF; DNA: TGTGCCAGCAGCCGCAGGACCCAGTACTTC
J: TRBJ2-7; length: 13; size: NA; D: NA; V: TRBV5-6; CDR3: CASSVDSRYEQYF; DNA: TGTGCCAGCAGCGTGGACAGTCGCTACGAGCAGTACTTC
J: TRBJ2-7; length: 14; size: NA; D: NA; V: TRBV30; CDR3: CAWSEGSRDYEQYF; DNA: TGTGCCTGGAGTGAGGGGTCTCGGGACTACGAGCAGTACTTC
J: TRBJ1-1; length: 13; size: NA; D: NA; V: TRBV28; CDR3: CASSQVLDTEAFF; DNA: TGTGCCAGCAGTCAAGTCCTGGACACTGAAGCTTTCTTT
J: TRBJ1-2; length: 16; size: NA; D: NA; V: TRBV4-2; CDR3: CASSQGGPYEMRGYTF; DNA: TGTGCCAGCAGCCAAGGGGGCCCCTACGAGATGAGGGGCTACACCTTC
J: TRBJ2-7; length: 12; size: NA; D: NA; V: TRBV5-6; CDR3: CASSFNSYEQYF; DNA: TGTGCCAGCAGTTTCAACTCCTACGAGCAGTACTTC
J: TRBJ2-7; length: 14; size: NA; D: TRBD1; V: TRBV5-1; CDR3: CASSLEDRDYEQYF; DNA: TGCGCCAGCAGCTTGGAGGACAGGGACTACGAGCAGTACTTC
J: TRBJ1-1; length: 14; size: once; D: TRBD1; V: TRBV29-1; CDR3: CSVRRGTGNTEAFF; DNA: TGCAGCGTTCGTAGAGGGACAGGCAACACTGAAGCTTTCTTT
J: TRBJ1-1; length: 16; size: NA; D: NA; V: TRBV27; CDR3: CASSSRRQLGNTEAFF; DNA: TGTGCCAGCAGTTCTCGCCGACAGTTGGGGAACACTGAAGCTTTCTTT
J: TRBJ1-2; length: 12; size: NA; D: NA; V: TRBV29-1; CDR3: CSVPFPFSGYTF; DNA: TGCAGCGTTCCCTTCCCTTTTAGTGGCTACACCTTC
J: TRBJ2-6; length: 18; size: NA; D: NA; V: TRBV4-2; CDR3: CASSWGDKGYKRANVLTF; DNA: TGTGCCAGCAGCTGGGGTGACAAAGGTTACAAACGGGCCAACGTCCTGACTTTC
J: TRBJ1-1; length: 16; size: NA; D: TRBD1; V: TRBV7-9; CDR3: CASSVGTGGFGTEAFF; DNA: TGTGCCAGCAGCGTTGGGACAGGGGGATTTGGTACTGAAGCTTTCTTT
J: TRBJ2-7; length: 15; size: NA; D: TRBD1; V: TRBV28; CDR3: CASSWAPGQLYEQYF; DNA: TGTGCCAGCAGTTGGGCCCCGGGACAGCTCTACGAGCAGTACTTC
J: TRBJ2-7; length: 13; size: NA; D: TRBD1; V: TRBV13; CDR3: CASSSTGAYEQYF; DNA: TGTGCCAGCAGCTCAACAGGGGCCTACGAGCAGTACTTC
J: TRBJ2-7; length: 13; size: once; D: TRBD2; V: TRBV7-6; CDR3: CASSLAPGGEQYF; DNA: TGTGCCAGCAGCTTAGCTCCGGGAGGCGAGCAGTACTTC
J: TRBJ1-2; length: 14; size: NA; D: NA; V: TRBV23-1; CDR3: CASSQSLGNYGYTF; DNA: TGCGCCAGCAGTCAATCATTAGGGAACTATGGCTACACCTTC
J: TRBJ2-6; length: 11; size: NA; D: NA; V: TRBV30; CDR3: CAWSEANVLTF; DNA: TGTGCCTGGAGTGAGGCCAACGTCCTGACTTTC
J: TRBJ1-4; length: 15; size: NA; D: NA; V: TRBV25-1; CDR3: CASSEPGRTHEKLFF; DNA: TGTGCCAGCAGTGAACCGGGACGGACGCATGAAAAACTGTTTTTT
J: TRBJ2-7; length: 13; size: NA; D: TRBD2; V: TRBV14; CDR3: CASSQDLTREEYF; DNA: TGTGCCAGCAGCCAAGATCTAACGCGGGAGGAGTACTTC